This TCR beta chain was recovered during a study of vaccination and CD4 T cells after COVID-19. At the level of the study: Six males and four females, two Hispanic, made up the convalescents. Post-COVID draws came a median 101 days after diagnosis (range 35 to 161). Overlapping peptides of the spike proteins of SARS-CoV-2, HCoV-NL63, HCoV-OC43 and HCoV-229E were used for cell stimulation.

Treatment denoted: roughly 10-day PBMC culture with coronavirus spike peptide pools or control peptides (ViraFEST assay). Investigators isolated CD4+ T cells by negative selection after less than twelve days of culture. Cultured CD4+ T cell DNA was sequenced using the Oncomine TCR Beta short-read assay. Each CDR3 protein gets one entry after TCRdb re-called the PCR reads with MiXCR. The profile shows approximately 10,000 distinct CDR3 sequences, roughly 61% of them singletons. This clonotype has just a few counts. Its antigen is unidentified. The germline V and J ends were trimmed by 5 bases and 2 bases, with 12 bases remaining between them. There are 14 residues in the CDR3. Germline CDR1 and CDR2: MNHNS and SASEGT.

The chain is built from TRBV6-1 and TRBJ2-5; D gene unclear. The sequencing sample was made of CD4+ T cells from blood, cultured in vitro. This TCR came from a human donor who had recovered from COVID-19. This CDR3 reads CASSRVRNQETQYF. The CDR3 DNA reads TGTGCCAGCAGTCGTGTTCGAAATCAAGAGACCCAGTACTTC.